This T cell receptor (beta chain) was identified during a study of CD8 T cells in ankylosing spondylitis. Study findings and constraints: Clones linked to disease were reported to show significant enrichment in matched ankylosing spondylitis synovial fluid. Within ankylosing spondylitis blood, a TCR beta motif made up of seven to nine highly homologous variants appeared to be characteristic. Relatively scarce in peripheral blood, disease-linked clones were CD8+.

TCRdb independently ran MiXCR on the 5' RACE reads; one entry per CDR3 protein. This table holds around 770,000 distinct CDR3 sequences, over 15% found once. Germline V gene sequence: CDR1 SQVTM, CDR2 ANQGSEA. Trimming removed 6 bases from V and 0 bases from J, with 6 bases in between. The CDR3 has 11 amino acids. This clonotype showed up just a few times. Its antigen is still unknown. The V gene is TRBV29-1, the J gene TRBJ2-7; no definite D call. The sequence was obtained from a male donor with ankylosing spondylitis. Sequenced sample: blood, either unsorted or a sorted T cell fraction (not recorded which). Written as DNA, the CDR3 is TGCAGCGTGCGGTTCTCCTACGAGCAGTACTTC. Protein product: CSVRFSYEQYF.